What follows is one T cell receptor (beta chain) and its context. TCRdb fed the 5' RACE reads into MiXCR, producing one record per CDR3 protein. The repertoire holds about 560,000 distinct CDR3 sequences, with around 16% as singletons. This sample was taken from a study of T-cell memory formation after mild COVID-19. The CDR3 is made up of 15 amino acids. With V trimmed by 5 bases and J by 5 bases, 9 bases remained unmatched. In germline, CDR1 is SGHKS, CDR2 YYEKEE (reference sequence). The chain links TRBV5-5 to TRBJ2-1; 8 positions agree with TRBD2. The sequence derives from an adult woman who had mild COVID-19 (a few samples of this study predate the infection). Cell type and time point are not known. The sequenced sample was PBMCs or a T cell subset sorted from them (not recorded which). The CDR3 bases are TGTGCCAGCAGATTGACCGGGACTAGAAACAATGAGCAGTTCTTC. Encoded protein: CASRLTGTRNNEQFF.